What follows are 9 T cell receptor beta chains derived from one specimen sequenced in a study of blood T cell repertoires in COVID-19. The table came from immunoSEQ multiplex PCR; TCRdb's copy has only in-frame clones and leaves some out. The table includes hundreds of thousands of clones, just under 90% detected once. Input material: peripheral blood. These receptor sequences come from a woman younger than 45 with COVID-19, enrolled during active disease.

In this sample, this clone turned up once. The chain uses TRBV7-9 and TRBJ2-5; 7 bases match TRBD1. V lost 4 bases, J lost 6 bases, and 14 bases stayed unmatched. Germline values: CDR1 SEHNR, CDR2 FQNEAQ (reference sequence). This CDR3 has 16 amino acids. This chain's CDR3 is CASSWPGQSRYQTQYF. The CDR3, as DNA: TGTGCCAGCAGCTGGCCGGGACAGAGTAGATATCAGACCCAGTACTTC.

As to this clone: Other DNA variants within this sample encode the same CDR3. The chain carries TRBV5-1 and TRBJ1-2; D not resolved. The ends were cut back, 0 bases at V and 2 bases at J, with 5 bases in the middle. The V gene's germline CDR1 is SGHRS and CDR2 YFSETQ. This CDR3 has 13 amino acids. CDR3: CASSLGGNYGYTF. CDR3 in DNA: TGCGCCAGCAGCTTGGGCGGAAACTATGGCTACACCTTC.

The CDR3 bases are TGCACCAGCAGCACTCGCGGAGGGGCTGGAAACACCATATATTTT. Its translation: CTSSTRGGAGNTIYF. The gene calls are TRBV1 and TRBJ1-3. TRBV1 is a pseudogene locus. This CDR3 has 15 amino acids.

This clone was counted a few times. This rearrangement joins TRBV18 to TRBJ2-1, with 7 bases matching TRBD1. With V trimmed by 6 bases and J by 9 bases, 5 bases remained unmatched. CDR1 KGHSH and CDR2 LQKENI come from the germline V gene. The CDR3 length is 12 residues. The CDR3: CASSLGTAEQFF. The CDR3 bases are TGTGCCAGCTCCCTGGGGACAGCTGAGCAGTTCTTC.

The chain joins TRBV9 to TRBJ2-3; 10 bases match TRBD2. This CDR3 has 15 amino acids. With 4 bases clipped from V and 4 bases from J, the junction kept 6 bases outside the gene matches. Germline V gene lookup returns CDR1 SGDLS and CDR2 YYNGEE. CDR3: CASSPSGGASDTQYF. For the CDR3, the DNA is TGTGCCAGCAGCCCAAGCGGGGGGGCCTCAGATACGCAGTATTTT.

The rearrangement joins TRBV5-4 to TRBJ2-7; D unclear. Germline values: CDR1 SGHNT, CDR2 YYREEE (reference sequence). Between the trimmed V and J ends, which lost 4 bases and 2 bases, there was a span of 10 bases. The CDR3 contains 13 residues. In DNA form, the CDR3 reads TGTGCCAGCAGCGAGAAACCCGCCTACGAGCAGTACTTC. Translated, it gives CASSEKPAYEQYF.

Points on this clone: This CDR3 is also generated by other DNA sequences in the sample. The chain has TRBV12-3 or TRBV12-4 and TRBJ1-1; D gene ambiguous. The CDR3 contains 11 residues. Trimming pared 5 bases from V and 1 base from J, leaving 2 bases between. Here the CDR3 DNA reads TGTGCCAGCAGTCAGAACACTGAAGCTTTCTTT. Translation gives CASSQNTEAFF.

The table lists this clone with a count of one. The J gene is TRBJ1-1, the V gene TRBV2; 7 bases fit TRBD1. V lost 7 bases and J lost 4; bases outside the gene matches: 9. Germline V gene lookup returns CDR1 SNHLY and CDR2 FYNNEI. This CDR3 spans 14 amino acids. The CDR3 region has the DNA TGTGCCAGCAAATCACAGGGGTTGGGCACTGAAGCTTTCTTT. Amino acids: CASKSQGLGTEAFF. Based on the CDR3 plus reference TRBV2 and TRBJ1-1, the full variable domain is EPEVTQTPSHQVTQMGQEVILRCVPISNHLYFYWYRQILGQKVEFLVSFYNNEISEKSEIFDDQFSVERPDGSNFTLKIRSTKLEDSAMYFCASKSQGLGTEAFFGQGTRLTVV.

The chain's CDR3 is CASSLVVQGTGNTIYF. DNA for the CDR3: TGTGCCAGCAGCTTAGTGGTGCAGGGAACTGGAAACACCATATATTTT. The chain recombines TRBV7-8 with TRBJ1-3; TRBD1 might be the D (5 bases). The germline V and J ends were trimmed by 1 base and 2 bases, with 12 bases remaining between them. From germline, CDR1 is SGHVS and CDR2 FQNEAQ. The CDR3 contains 16 residues.